This passage covers 5 T cell receptor beta chains from one sample sequenced in a study of CXCR3-negative and CXCR3-positive naive CD8 T cells. Through 5' RACE with UMI labels, the TRB cDNA libraries were prepared. From the 5' RACE reads, TCRdb lists one entry per CDR3 protein and no DNA. The sample has roughly 89,000 distinct CDR3 sequences. Input material: naive CXCR3- CD8+ T cells from blood. As to subset: CD45RO-CCR7+CD27+CD95- naive CD8+ T cells lacking CXCR3 (TNR3-). These receptors were obtained from a human donor in good health. Some clones in this sample may be carry-over from other donors' samples.

This chain uses TRBV20-1 with TRBJ2-7; the D call from TCRdb, TRBD2, cannot be confirmed without DNA. The germline gives CDR1 DFQATT, CDR2 SNEGSKA (reference sequence). CDR3 length: 14 amino acids. The CDR3 is CSAIPYSGSYEQYF.

The CDR3: CASSIGQLYNEQFF. The chain combines TRBV19 with TRBJ2-1; TCRdb picks TRBD1, but there is no DNA to check that call. Germline V gene data show CDR1 as LNHDA and CDR2 as SQIVND (reference sequence). The CDR3 is 14 amino acids.

The V and J genes are TRBV29-1 and TRBJ1-1. Germline V gene lookup returns CDR1 SQVTM and CDR2 ANQGSEA. The CDR3 contains 12 residues. CDR3 sequence reads: CSVDYTNTEAFF. The variable domain in full, with the rest retrieved from reference TRBV29-1 and TRBJ1-1, is SAVISQKPSRDICQRGTSLTIQCQVDSQVTMMFWYRQQPGQSLTLIATANQGSEATYESGFVIDKFPISRPNLTFSTLTVSNMSPEDSSIYLCSVDYTNTEAFFGQGTRLTVV.

The chain employs TRBV6-2 or TRBV6-3 and TRBJ2-1; TCRdb lists TRBD1, though no DNA is available to test this call. The CDR3 is 14 residues long. CDR1 is MNHEY, CDR2 SVGEGT, per germline. This CDR3 is CASSQTSGGYEQFF.

The chain carries TRBV5-1 and TRBJ2-1; without DNA, the TCRdb call of TRBD1 cannot be checked. This CDR3 has 14 amino acids. CDR1 is SGHRS and CDR2 is YFSETQ in the germline V gene. CDR3 amino acids: CASSLGQGYNEQFF.